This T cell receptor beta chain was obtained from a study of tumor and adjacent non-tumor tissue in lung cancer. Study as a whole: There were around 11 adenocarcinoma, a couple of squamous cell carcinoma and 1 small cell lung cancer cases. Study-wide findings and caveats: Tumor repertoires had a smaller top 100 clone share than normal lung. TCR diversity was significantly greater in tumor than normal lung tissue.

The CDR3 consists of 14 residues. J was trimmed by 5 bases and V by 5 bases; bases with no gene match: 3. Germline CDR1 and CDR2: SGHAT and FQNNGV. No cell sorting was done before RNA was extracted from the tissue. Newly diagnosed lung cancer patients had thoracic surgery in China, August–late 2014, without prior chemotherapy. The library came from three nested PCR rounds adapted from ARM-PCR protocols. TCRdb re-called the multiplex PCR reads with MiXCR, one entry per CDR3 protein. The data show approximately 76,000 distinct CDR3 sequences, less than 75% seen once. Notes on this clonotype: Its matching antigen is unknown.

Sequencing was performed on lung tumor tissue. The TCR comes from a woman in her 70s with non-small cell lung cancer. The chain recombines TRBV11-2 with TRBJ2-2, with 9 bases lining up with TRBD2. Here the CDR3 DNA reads TGTGCCAGCAGCGTTAGCGGGGGAACCGGGGAGCTGTTTTTT. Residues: CASSVSGGTGELFF.